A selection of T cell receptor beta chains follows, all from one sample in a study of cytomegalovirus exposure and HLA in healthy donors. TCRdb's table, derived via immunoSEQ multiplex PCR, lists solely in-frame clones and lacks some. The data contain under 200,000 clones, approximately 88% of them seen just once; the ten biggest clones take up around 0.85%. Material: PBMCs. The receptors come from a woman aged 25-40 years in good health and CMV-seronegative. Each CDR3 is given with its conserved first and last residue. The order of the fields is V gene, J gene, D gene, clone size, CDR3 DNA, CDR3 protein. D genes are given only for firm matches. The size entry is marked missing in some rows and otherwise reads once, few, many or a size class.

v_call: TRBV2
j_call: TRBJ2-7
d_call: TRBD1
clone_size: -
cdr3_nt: TGTGCCAGCAACATAATCCGGACAGGGGGGTCCGAGCAGTACTTC
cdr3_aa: CASNIIRTGGSEQYF

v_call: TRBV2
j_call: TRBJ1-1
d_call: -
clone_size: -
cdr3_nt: TGTGCCAGCAGGGCAGGGGTGTACACTGAAGCTTTCTTT
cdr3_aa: CASRAGVYTEAFF

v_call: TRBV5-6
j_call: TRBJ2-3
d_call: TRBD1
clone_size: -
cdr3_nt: TGTGCCAGCAGCTTGGGGAAAGGGACAGGGGTACGCACAGATACGCAGTATTTT
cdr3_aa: CASSLGKGTGVRTDTQYF

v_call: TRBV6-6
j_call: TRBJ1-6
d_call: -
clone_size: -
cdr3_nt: TGTGCCAGCAGTCATCTTCTCCCCTATAATTCCCCCCTCCACTTT
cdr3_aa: CASSHLLPYNSPLHF

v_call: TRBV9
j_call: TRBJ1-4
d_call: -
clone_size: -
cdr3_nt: TGTGCCAGCAGCGTAGATGGGGGGGGAACTAATGAAAAACTGTTTTTT
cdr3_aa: CASSVDGGGTNEKLFF

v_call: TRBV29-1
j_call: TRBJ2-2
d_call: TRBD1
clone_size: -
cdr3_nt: TGCAGCGTTGACAGGGGGCTCACCGGGGAGCTGTTTTTT
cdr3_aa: CSVDRGLTGELFF

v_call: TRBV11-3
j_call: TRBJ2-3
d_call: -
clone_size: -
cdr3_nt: TGTGCCAGCAGCCCCGCACCCCCGGGAGAAACGAATACGCAGTATTTT
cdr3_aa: CASSPAPPGETNTQYF

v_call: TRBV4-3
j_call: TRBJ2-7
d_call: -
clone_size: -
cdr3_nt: TGCGCCAGCAGCCAAGTAGTAGGGGGCCGGGGGAATTACGAGCAGTACTTC
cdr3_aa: CASSQVVGGRGNYEQYF

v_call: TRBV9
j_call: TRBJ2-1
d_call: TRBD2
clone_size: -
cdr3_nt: TGTGCCAGCAGCGTATCGGGGGGGCAGAATGAGCAGTTCTTC
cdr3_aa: CASSVSGGQNEQFF

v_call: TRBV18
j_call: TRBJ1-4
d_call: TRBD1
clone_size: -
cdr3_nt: TGTGCCAGCTCCCACGACAGGGGGCATTACGAGGGAAAACTGTTTTTT
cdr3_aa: CASSHDRGHYEGKLFF

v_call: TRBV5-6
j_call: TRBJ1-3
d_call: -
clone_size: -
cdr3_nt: TGTGCCAGCAGCTTGGAGCCCCGCATGCGGGTCTCTGGAAACACCATATATTTT
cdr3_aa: CASSLEPRMRVSGNTIYF

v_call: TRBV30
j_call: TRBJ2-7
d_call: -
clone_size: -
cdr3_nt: TGTGCCTGGACTGGCCCCAAGCGACCAATCTACGAGCAGTACTTC
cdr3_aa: CAWTGPKRPIYEQYF

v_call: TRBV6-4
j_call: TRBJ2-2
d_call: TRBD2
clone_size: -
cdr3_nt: TGTGCCAGCAGTCTCTTGGGAGGGGCCGGGGAGCTGTTTTTT
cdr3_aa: CASSLLGGAGELFF

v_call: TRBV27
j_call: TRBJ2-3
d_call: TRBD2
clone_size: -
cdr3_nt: TGTGCCAGCACTTGGACTAGCGGGAGTGTCGCAGATACGCAGTATTTT
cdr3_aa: CASTWTSGSVADTQYF

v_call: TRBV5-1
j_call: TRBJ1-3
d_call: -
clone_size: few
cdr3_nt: TGCGCCAGCAGCTTGGACCTGGGCTACTCTGGAAACACCATATATTTT
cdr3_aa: CASSLDLGYSGNTIYF

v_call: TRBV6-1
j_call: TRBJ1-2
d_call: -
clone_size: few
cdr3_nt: TGTGCCAGCAGTGAAGTCTGGGGGCGCGTTAACTATGGCTACACCTTC
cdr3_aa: CASSEVWGRVNYGYTF

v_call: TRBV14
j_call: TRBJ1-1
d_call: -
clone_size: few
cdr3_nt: TGTGCCAGCAGCCGGGCGGGACCTGAAGCTTTCTTT
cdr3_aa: CASSRAGPEAFF

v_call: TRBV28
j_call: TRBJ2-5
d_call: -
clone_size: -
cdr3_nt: TGTGCCAGCGGGAGGGGGTACCAAGAGACCCAGTACTTC
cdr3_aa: CASGRGYQETQYF

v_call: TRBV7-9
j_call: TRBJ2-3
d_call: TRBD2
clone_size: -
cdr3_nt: TGTGCCAGCAGCTTAGAGTTAGCGGGAGCATCGGATACGCAGTATTTT
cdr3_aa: CASSLELAGASDTQYF

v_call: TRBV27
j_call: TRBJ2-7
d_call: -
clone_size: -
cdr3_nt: TGTGCCAGCAGTTTTTTGGCTAGTTCAACCTACGAGCAGTACTTC
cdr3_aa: CASSFLASSTYEQYF

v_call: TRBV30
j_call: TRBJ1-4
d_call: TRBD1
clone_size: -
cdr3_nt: TGTGCCTGGAGTGTTAACCCCGGGACAGGCTATGAAAAACTGTTTTTT
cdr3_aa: CAWSVNPGTGYEKLFF

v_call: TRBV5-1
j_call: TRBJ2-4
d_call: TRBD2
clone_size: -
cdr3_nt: TGCGCCAGCAGCTCCCACGCGGGAGGGGGAAACATTCAGTACTTC
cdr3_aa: CASSSHAGGGNIQYF

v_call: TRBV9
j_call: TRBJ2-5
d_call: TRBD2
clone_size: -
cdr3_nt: TGTGCCAGCAGCGTAGGCTCTCGGAGGTCTAGCGGGGGACTACAGGAGACCCAGTACTTC
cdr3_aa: CASSVGSRRSSGGLQETQYF

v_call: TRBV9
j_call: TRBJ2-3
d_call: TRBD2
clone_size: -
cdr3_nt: TGTGCCAGCAGCGTATCGTTCCTAGCGGGACCCGGGGCAGGTACGCAGTATTTT
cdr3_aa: CASSVSFLAGPGAGTQYF

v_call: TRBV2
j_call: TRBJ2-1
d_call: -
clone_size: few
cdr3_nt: TGTGCCAGCAGTGACCTCTCCAGCAATGAGCAGTTCTTC
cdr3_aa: CASSDLSSNEQFF

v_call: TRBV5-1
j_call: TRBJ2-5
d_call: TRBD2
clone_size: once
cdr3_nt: TGCGCCAGCAGCCCCACTAGCGCAGAGACCCAGTACTTC
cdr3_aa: CASSPTSAETQYF

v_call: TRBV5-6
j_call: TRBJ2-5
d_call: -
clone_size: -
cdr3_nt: TGTGCCAGCAGCTTGACAGGGCGAGAGACCCAGTACTTC
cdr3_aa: CASSLTGRETQYF

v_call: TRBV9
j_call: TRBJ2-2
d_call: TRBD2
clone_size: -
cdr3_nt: TGTGCCAGCAGCGTAGTTACTAGCGGGAATACCGGGGAGCTGTTTTTT
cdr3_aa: CASSVVTSGNTGELFF

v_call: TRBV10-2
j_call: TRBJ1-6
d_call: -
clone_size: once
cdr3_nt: TGCGCCAGCAGGGAAACAGGCCCCAATTCACCCCTCCACTTT
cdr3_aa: CASRETGPNSPLHF

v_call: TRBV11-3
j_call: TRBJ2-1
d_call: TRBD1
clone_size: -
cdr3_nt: TGTGCCAGCAGCCCCGCCGGGACAGGGAGTAACAATGAGCAGTTCTTC
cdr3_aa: CASSPAGTGSNNEQFF

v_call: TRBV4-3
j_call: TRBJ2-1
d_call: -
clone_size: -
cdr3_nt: TGCGCCAGCAGCCTCGGACGGACAGACAATGAGCAGTTCTTC
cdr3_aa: CASSLGRTDNEQFF

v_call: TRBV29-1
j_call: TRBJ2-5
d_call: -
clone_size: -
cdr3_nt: TGCAGCGTTGAAAAGAGCGTTCGGGGGGAGACCCAGTACTTC
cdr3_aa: CSVEKSVRGETQYF

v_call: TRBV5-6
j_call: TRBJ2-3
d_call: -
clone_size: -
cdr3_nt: TGTGCCAGCAGCCTCCGGGACACATACACAGATACGCAGTATTTT
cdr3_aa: CASSLRDTYTDTQYF

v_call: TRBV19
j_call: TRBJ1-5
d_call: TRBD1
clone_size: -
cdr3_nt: TGTGCCAGTTCCCCTTCAGGGACAGGGGGCTTACAGCCCCAGCATTTT
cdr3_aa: CASSPSGTGGLQPQHF

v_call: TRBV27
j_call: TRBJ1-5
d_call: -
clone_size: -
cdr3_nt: TGTGCCAGCAGTTTTCAGGGCAATCAGCCCCAGCATTTT
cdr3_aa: CASSFQGNQPQHF

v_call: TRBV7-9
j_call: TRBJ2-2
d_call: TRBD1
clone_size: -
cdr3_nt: TGTGCCAGCAGCTGGAGACAGGGCGGGACCGGGGAGCTGTTTTTT
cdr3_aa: CASSWRQGGTGELFF

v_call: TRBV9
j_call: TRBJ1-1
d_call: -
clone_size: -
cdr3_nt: TGTGCCAGCAGCGTAGTTCCCCTAAACACTGAAGCTTTCTTT
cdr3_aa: CASSVVPLNTEAFF

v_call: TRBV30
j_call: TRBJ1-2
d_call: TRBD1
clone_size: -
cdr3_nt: TGTGCCTGGAGTGTACGGGGACAGGGCGCTGGCTACACCTTC
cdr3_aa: CAWSVRGQGAGYTF

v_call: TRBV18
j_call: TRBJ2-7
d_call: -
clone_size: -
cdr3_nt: TGTGCCAGCTCACCTCGGGGGGCTACCGGGGAGCAGTACTTC
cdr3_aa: CASSPRGATGEQYF

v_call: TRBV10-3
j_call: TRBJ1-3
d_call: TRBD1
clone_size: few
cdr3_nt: TGTGCCATCAGTGAGTCCGGACAGGGAATATATTTT
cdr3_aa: CAISESGQGIYF

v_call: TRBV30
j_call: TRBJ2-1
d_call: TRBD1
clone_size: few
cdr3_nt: TGTGCCTGGAGAGGGACAGGGCTCAATGAGCAGTTCTTC
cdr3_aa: CAWRGTGLNEQFF

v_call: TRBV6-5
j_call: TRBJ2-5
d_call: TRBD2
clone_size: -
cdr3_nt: TGTGCCAGCAGTTACTGGGAGGGACTAGGGGCCGCCCAGTACTTC
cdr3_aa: CASSYWEGLGAAQYF

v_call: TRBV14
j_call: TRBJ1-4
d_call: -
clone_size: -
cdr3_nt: TGTGCCAGCAGCCAAGAGGCAGGGTCTCATGAAAAACTGTTTTTT
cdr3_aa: CASSQEAGSHEKLFF